This record looks at one TCR beta chain sequence and its context. The antigen is undetermined. These data come from a study of OX40 agonist ivuxolimab in advanced cancers. About the research overall: The mean age was roughly 60 years, ranging from 23 to 79, with under 90% of participants male. Findings of the study overall: Those patients achieving a partial response at 0.1-3.0 mg/kg showed among the lowest clonal expansion. Some nonresponders also had low normalized T-cell clonal expansion. At 0.1 to 3.0 mg/kg, clonal expansion of CD4+ and CD8+ blood T cells had occurred by week 6.

Trimming left V 3 bases short and J 3 bases short, with 14 bases between. This CDR3 has 14 amino acids. CDR1 and CDR2 from the germline V gene are GTSNPN and SVGIG (reference sequence). Only in-frame clones appear in the TCRdb table, and some are missing; sequencing was by immunoSEQ multiplex PCR. The table has roughly 110,000 clones, approximately 90% seen once. The sample in question was CD4+ or CD8+ T cells sorted from blood, obtained in a trial of the OX40 agonist ivuxolimab. The chain links TRBV30 to TRBJ2-5; tentatively, D is TRBD1 (6 bases). This clonotype was sampled from an adult with an advanced solid tumor such as melanoma, head and neck, liver or kidney cancer. The DNA of the CDR3 is TGTGCCTGGAGCCTTGGGACACCGAAAGAGACCCAGTACTTC. Translated: CAWSLGTPKETQYF.